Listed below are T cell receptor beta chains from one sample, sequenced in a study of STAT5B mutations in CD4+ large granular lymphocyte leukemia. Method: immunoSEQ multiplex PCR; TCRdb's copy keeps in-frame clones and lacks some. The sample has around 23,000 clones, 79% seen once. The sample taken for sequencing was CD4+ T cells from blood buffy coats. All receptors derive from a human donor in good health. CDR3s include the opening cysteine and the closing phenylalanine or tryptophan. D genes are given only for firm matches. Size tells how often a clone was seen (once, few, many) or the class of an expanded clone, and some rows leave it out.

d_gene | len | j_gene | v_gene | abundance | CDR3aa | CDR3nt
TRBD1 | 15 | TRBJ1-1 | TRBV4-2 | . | CASSQAGQGNTEAFF | TGTGCCAGCAGCCAAGCCGGACAGGGGAACACTGAAGCTTTCTTT
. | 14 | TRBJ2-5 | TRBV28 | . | CASVSLTGGETQYF | TGTGCCAGCGTATCACTGACGGGTGGGGAGACCCAGTACTTC
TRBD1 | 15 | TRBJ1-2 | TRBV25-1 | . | CASRPGQGFVYGYTF | TGTGCCAGCAGACCGGGACAGGGGTTCGTCTATGGCTACACCTTC
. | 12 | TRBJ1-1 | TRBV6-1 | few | CASREGPTEAFF | TGTGCCAGCAGGGAGGGACCAACTGAAGCTTTCTTT
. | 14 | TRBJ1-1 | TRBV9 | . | CASSPAWRGTEAFF | TGTGCCAGCAGCCCCGCCTGGAGGGGGACTGAAGCTTTCTTT
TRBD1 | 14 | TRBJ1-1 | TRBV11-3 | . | CASSSQGGEAEAFF | TGTGCCAGCAGCTCCCAGGGGGGTGAGGCTGAAGCTTTCTTT
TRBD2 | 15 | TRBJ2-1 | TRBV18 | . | CASSRSSGSAHEQFF | TGTGCCAGCTCGCGGAGTAGCGGGAGTGCCCATGAGCAGTTCTTC
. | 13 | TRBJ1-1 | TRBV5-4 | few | CASSARVNTEAFF | TGTGCCAGCAGCGCCAGGGTTAACACTGAAGCTTTCTTT
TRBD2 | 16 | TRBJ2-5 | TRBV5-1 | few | CASSQGLGVVKETQYF | TGCGCCAGCAGCCAAGGACTAGGGGTGGTCAAAGAGACCCAGTACTTC
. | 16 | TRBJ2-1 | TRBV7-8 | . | CASSPVVNGVYNEQFF | TGTGCCAGCAGCCCCGTTGTTAACGGAGTCTACAATGAGCAGTTCTTC
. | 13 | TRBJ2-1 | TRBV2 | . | CASSPWGGDEQFF | TGTGCCAGCAGTCCCTGGGGGGGCGATGAGCAGTTCTTC
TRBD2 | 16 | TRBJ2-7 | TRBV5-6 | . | CASSLFQLAGDYEQYF | TGTGCCAGCAGCTTGTTTCAACTAGCGGGCGACTACGAGCAGTACTTC
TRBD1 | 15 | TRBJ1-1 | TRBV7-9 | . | CASSWDRVGETEAFF | TGTGCCAGCAGCTGGGACAGGGTCGGGGAGACTGAAGCTTTCTTT
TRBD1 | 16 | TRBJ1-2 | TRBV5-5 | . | CASSSGQGGMNYGYTF | TGTGCCAGCAGCTCGGGACAGGGAGGAATGAACTATGGCTACACCTTC
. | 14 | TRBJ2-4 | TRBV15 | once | CATSTGLAKNIQYF | TGTGCCACCAGCACAGGGTTAGCCAAAAACATTCAGTACTTC
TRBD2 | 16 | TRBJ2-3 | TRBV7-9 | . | CASSSFSGSPTDTQYF | TGTGCCAGCAGCTCCTTTAGCGGGAGTCCCACAGATACGCAGTATTTT
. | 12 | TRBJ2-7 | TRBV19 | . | CASSINGVEQYF | TGTGCCAGTAGTATTAACGGTGTCGAGCAGTACTTC
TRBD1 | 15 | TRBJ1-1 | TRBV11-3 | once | CASSVRQGDGTEAFF | TGTGCCAGCAGCGTAAGACAGGGGGACGGCACTGAAGCTTTCTTT
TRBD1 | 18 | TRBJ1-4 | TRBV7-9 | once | CASSYGRSGTATNEKLFF | TGTGCCAGCAGCTACGGAAGATCCGGGACAGCAACTAATGAAAAACTGTTTTTT
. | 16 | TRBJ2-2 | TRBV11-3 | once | CASSLGGMTRTGELFF | TGTGCCAGCAGCTTAGGGGGAATGACCAGGACCGGGGAGCTGTTTTTT
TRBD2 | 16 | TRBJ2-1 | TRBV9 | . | CASSVEGLAGLNEQFF | TGTGCCAGCAGCGTAGAGGGACTAGCGGGCCTCAATGAGCAGTTCTTC
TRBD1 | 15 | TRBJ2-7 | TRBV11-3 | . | CASSPSGQGRSEQYF | TGTGCCAGCAGCCCCTCGGGACAGGGAAGATCCGAGCAGTACTTC
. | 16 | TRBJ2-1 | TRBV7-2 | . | CASSGTGLPTYNEQFF | TGTGCCAGCAGCGGTACCGGACTCCCGACCTACAATGAGCAGTTCTTC
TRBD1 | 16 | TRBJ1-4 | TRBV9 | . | CASSALQGTPNEKLFF | TGTGCCAGCAGCGCCCTACAGGGGACCCCTAATGAAAAACTGTTTTTT
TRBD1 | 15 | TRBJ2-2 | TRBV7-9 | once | CASSWDRGRTGELFF | TGTGCCAGCAGCTGGGACAGGGGGCGCACCGGGGAGCTGTTTTTT
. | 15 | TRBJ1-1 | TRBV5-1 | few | CASSLSPGIDTEAFF | TGCGCCAGCAGCTTGTCGCCAGGGATCGACACTGAAGCTTTCTTT
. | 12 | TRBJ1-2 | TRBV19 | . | CASSMGVTGYTF | TGTGCCAGTAGTATGGGGGTTACGGGCTACACCTTC
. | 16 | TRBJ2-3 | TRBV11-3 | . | CASSSGLQWHSDTQYF | TGTGCCAGCAGCTCGGGACTCCAATGGCATTCAGATACGCAGTATTTT
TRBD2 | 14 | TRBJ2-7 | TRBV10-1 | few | CASSEQRESYEQYF | TGCGCCAGCAGTGAACAGCGGGAGAGCTACGAGCAGTACTTC
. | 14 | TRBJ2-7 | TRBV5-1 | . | CASSGSSGIYEQYF | TGCGCCAGCAGCGGGAGTAGCGGCATCTACGAGCAGTACTTC
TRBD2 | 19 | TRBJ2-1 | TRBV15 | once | CATSRGSGSGSSSYNEQFF | TGTGCCACCAGCAGAGGTAGCGGTAGCGGGAGTAGCTCCTACAATGAGCAGTTCTTC
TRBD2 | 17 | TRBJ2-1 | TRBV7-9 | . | CASSLGPGLAGGNEQFF | TGTGCCAGCAGCTTAGGGCCCGGACTAGCGGGAGGGAATGAGCAGTTCTTC
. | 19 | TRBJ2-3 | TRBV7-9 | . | CASSLASWSGPQTADTQYF | TGTGCCAGCAGCTTAGCGAGTTGGAGCGGGCCTCAAACGGCAGATACGCAGTATTTT
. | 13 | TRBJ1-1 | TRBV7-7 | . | CASSAEPGTEAFF | TGTGCCAGCAGCGCCGAGCCGGGGACTGAAGCTTTCTTT
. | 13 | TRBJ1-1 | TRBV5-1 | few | CATRGERGTEAFF | TGCGCCACTCGGGGAGAAAGGGGCACTGAAGCTTTCTTT
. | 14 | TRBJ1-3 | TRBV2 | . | CASSAGSAGNTIYF | TGTGCCAGCAGTGCGGGTTCGGCCGGAAACACCATATATTTT
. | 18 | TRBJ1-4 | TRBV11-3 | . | CASSYRTSGKSTNEKLFF | TGTGCCAGCAGCTACCGGACAAGCGGGAAATCAACTAATGAAAAACTGTTTTTT
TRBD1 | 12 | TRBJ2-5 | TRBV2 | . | CASGQEEETQYF | TGTGCCAGCGGACAGGAAGAAGAGACCCAGTACTTC
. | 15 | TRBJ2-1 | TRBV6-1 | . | CASRLRDRAVGEQFF | TGTGCCAGCAGACTGCGGGATCGGGCTGTGGGGGAGCAGTTCTTC
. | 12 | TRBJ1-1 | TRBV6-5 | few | CASSSVGTEAFF | TGTGCCAGCAGTTCCGTTGGAACTGAAGCTTTCTTT
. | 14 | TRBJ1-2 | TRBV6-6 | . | CASSYDQGFEGYTF | TGTGCCAGCAGTTATGATCAAGGTTTTGAGGGCTACACCTTC
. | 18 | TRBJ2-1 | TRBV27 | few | CASSFFSLRRGFYNEQFF | TGTGCCAGCAGTTTCTTCTCCCTTCGGAGGGGGTTTTACAATGAGCAGTTCTTC
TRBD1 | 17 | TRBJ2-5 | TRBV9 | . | CASSVGASGTAPETQYF | TGTGCCAGCAGCGTAGGAGCCTCCGGGACAGCGCCGGAGACCCAGTACTTC
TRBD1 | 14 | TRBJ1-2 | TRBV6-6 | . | CASSLTGQAGGYTF | TGTGCCAGCAGCCTAACAGGACAGGCGGGGGGCTACACCTTC
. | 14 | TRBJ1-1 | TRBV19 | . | CASSNRAMNTEAFF | TGTGCCAGTAGTAACAGGGCCATGAACACTGAAGCTTTCTTT
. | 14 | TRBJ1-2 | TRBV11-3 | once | CASSKGTSNYGYTF | TGTGCCAGCAGCAAAGGGACATCTAACTATGGCTACACCTTC
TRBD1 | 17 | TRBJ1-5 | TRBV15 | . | CATSNGQGEGGNQPQHF | TGTGCCACCAGCAACGGCCAGGGGGAGGGTGGCAATCAGCCCCAGCATTTT
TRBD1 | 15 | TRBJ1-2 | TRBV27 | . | CASILRGRGIYGYTF | TGTGCCAGCATTTTGAGGGGCAGGGGGATCTATGGCTACACCTTC
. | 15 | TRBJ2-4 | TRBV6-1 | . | CASSRGGLFENIQYF | TGTGCCAGCAGCAGAGGCGGGCTGTTCGAAAACATTCAGTACTTC
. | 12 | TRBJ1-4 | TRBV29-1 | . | CSALEIGEKLFF | TGCAGCGCCCTAGAGATCGGTGAAAAACTGTTTTTT
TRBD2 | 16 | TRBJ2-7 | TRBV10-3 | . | CAISVTSGPSSYEQYF | TGTGCCATCAGTGTCACTAGCGGCCCTAGCTCCTACGAGCAGTACTTC
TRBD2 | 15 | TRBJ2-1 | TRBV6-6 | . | CASSYGAGGNNEQFF | TGTGCCAGCAGTTACGGTGCGGGGGGAAACAATGAGCAGTTCTTC
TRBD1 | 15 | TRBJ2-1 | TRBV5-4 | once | CASRQTGGSYNEQFF | TGTGCCAGCAGACAGACAGGGGGCTCCTACAATGAGCAGTTCTTC
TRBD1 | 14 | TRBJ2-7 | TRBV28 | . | CASSAGDRGYEQYF | TGTGCCAGCAGTGCCGGGGACAGGGGCTACGAGCAGTACTTC